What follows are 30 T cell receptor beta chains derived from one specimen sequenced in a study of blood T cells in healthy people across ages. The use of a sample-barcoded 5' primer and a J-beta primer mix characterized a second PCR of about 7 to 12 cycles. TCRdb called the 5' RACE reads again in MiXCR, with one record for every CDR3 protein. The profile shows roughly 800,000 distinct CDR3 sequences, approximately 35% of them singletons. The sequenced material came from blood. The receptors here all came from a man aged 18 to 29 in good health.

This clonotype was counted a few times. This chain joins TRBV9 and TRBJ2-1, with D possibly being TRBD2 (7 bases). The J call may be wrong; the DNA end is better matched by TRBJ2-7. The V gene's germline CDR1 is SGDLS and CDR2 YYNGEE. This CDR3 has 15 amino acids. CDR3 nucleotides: TGTGCCAGCAGCTCCCCTGGTGGGGGGGACAATGAGCAGTACTTC. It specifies CASSSPGGGDNEQYF.

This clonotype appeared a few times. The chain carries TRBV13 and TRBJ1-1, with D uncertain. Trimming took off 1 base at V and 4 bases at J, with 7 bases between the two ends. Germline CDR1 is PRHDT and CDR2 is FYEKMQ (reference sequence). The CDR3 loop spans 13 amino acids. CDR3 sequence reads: CASSLEMGTEAFF. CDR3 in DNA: TGTGCCAGCAGCTTAGAAATGGGCACTGAAGCTTTCTTT.

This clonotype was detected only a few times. The CDR3 loop is CSALTTHYNEQYF. Written as DNA, the CDR3 is TGCAGTGCCCTAACTACGCACTACAATGAGCAGTACTTC. The chain is built from TRBV20-1 and TRBJ2-7; D is undetermined. This CDR3 has 13 amino acids. V lost 6 bases and J lost 7, with 19 bases in between. In germline, CDR1 is DFQATT, CDR2 SNEGSKA (reference sequence).

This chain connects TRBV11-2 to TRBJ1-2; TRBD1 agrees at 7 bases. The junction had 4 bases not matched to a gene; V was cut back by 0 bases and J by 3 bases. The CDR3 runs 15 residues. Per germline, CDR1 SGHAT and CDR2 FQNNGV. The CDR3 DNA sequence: TGTGCCAGCAGCTTAGACCCGACAGGGTACTATGGCTACACCTTC. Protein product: CASSLDPTGYYGYTF.

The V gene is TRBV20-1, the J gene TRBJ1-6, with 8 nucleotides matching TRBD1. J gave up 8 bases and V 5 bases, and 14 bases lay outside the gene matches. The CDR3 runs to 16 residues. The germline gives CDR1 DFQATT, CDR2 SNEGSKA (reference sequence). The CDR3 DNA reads TGCAGTGCTCAGGACCAGGACAGGGTGCTTTATTCACCCCTCCACTTT. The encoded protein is CSAQDQDRVLYSPLHF.

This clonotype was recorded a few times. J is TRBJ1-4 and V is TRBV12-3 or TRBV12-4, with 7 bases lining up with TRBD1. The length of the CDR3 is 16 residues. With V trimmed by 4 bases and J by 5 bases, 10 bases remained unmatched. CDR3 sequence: CASSSRYRGANEKLFF. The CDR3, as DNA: TGTGCCAGCAGTTCGAGGTACAGGGGCGCAAATGAAAAACTGTTTTTT.

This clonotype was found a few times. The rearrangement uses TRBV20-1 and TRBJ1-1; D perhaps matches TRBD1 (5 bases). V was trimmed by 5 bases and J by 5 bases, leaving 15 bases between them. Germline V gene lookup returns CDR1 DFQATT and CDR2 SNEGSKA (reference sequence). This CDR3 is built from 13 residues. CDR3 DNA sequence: TGCAGTGCTCGACTTGGGGGTGATACTGAAGCTTTCTTT. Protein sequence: CSARLGGDTEAFF.

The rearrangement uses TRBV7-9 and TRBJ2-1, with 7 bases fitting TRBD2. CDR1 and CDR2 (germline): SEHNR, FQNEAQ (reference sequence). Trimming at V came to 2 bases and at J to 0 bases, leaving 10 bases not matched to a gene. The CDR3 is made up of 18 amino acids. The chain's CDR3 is CASSLPSGVRYSYNEQFF. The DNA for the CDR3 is TGTGCCAGCAGCTTACCGAGCGGGGTACGTTACTCCTACAATGAGCAGTTCTTC.

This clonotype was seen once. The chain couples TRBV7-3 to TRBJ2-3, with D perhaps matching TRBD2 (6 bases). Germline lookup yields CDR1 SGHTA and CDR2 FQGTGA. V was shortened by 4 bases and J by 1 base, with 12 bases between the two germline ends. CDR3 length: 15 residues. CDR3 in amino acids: CASSYGSRGTDTQYF. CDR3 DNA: TGTGCCAGCAGCTACGGGAGCCGTGGCACAGATACGCAGTATTTT. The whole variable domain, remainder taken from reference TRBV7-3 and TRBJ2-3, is GAGVSQTPSNKVTEKGKYVELRCDPISGHTALYWYRQSLGQGPEFLIYFQGTGAADDSGLPNDRFFAVRPEGSVSTLKIQRTERGDSAVYLCASSYGSRGTDTQYFGPGTRLTVL.

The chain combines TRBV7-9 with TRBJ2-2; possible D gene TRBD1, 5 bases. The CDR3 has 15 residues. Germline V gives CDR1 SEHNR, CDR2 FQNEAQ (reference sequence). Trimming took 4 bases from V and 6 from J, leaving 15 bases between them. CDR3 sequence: CASSYTIQGPGELFF. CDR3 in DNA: TGTGCCAGCAGCTATACCATCCAGGGCCCCGGGGAGCTGTTTTTT.

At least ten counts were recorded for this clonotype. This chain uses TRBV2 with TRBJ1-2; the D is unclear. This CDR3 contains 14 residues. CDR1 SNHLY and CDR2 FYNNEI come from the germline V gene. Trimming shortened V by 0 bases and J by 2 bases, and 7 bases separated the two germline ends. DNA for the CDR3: TGTGCCAGCAGTGAAGCGAGGGAAAACTATGGCTACACCTTC. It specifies CASSEARENYGYTF. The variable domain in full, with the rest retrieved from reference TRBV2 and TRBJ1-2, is EPEVTQTPSHQVTQMGQEVILRCVPISNHLYFYWYRQILGQKVEFLVSFYNNEISEKSEIFDDQFSVERPDGSNFTLKIRSTKLEDSAMYFCASSEARENYGYTFGSGTRLTVV.

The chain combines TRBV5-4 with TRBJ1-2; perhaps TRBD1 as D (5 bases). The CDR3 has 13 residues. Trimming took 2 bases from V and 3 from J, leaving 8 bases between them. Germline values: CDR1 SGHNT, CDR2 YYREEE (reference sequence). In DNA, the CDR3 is TGTGCCAGCAGCTTCACGACAGACTATGGCTACACCTTC. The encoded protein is CASSFTTDYGYTF.

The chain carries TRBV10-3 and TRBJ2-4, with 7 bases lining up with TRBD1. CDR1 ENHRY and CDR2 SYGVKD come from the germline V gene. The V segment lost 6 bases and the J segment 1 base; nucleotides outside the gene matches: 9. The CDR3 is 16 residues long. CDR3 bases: TGTGCCATCAGGGGCAGGGGGAGTTTGGCCAAAAACATTCAGTACTTC. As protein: CAIRGRGSLAKNIQYF.

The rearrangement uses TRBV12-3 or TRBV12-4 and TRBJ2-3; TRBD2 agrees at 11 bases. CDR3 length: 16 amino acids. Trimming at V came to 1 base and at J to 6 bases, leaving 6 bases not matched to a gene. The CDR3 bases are TGTGCCAGCAGTTTAGAGTTTAGCGGGGGGGTCGATACGCAGTATTTT. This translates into CASSLEFSGGVDTQYF.

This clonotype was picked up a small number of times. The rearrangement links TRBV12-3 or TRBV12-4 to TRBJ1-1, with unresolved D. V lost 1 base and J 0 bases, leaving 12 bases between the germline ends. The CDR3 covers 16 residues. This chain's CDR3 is CASSLGSGGMNTEAFF. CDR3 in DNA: TGTGCCAGCAGTTTAGGGTCAGGTGGGATGAACACTGAAGCTTTCTTT.

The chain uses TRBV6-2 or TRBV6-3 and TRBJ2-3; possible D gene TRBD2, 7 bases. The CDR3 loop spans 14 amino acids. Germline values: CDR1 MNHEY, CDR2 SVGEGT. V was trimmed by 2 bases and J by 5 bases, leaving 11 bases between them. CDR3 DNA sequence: TGTGCCAGCAGTTACGAGGGGGGGGGAGATACGCAGTATTTT. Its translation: CASSYEGGGDTQYF.

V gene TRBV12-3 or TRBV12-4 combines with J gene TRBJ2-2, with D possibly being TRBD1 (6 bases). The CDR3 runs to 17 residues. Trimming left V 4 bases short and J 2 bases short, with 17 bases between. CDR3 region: CASSYYWGQGNTGELFF. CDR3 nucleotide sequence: TGTGCCAGCAGTTATTACTGGGGGCAGGGTAACACCGGGGAGCTGTTTTTT.

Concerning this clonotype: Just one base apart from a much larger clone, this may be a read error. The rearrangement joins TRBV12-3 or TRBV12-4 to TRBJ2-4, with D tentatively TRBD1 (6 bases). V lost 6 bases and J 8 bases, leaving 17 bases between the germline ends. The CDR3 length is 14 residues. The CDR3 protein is CASSNVESGDIQYF. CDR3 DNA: TGTGCCAGCAGCAATGTTGAATCAGGGGACATTCAGTACTTC.

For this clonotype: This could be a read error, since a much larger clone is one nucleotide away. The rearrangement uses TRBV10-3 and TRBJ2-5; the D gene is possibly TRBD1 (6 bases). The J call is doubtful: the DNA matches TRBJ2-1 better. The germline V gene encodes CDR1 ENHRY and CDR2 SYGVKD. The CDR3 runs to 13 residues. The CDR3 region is CATSGDGQETQFF. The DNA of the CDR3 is TGTGCCACCTCAGGGGACGGGCAAGAGACCCAGTTCTTC.

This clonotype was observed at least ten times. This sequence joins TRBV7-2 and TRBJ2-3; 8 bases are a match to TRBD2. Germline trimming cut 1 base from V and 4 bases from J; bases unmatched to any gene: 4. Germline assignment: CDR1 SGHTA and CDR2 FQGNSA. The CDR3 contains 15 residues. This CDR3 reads CASSLGRAGADTQYF. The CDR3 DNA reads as TGTGCCAGCAGCTTAGGCAGAGCGGGGGCAGATACGCAGTATTTT.

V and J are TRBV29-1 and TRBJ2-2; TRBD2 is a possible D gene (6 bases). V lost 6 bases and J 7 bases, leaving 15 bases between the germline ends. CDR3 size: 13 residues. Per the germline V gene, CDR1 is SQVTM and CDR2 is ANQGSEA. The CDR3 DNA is TGCAGCGTATACTTCGGGGGAGGCGGGGAGCTGTTTTTT. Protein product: CSVYFGGGGELFF.

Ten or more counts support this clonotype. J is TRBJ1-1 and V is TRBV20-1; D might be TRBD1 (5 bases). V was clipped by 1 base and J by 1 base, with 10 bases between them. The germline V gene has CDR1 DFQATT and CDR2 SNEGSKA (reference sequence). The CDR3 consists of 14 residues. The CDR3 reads CSARGGGGNTEAFF. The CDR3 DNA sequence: TGCAGTGCTAGAGGGGGGGGGGGGAACACTGAAGCTTTCTTT.

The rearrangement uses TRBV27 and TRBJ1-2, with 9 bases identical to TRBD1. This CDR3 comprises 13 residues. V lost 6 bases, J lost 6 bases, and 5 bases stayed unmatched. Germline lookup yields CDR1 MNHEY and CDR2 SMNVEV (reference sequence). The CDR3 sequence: CASRDRGIDGYTF. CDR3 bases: TGTGCCAGCAGGGACAGGGGAATCGATGGCTACACCTTC.

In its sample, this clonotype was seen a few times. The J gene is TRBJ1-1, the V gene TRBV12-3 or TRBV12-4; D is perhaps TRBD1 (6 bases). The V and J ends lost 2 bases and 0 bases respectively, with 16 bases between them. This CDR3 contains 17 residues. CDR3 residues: CASSLLTGGGMNTEAFF. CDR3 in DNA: TGTGCCAGCAGTTTACTGACAGGTGGAGGGATGAACACTGAAGCTTTCTTT.

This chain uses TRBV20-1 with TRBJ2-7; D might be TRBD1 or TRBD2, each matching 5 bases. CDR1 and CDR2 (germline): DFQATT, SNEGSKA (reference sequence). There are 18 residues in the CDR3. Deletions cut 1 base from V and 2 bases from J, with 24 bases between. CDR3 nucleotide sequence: TGCAGTGCTAGAGGGTCCGGGATTGGACAAAGACATCCCTACGAGCAGTACTTC. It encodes CSARGSGIGQRHPYEQYF.

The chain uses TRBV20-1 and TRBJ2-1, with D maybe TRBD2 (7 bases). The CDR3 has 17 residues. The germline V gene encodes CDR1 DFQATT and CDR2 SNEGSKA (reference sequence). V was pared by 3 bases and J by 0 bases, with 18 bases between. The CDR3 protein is CSASRQGRESSYNEQFF. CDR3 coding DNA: TGCAGTGCTAGCCGGCAGGGGAGGGAAAGCTCCTACAATGAGCAGTTCTTC.

DNA of the CDR3: TGCAGTGCCCCTCCGGGTTCCATGAACACTGAAGCTTTCTTT. The encoded protein is CSAPPGSMNTEAFF. V gene TRBV20-1 combines with J gene TRBJ1-1, with no clear D. V lost 6 bases and J 0 bases, leaving 14 bases between the germline ends. The CDR3 has 14 residues. Germline CDR1 and CDR2: DFQATT and SNEGSKA (reference sequence).

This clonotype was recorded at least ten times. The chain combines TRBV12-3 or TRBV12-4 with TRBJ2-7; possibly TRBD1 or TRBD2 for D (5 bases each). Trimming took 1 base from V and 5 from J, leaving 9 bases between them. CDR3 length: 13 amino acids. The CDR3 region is CASSLVLGDEQYF. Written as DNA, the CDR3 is TGTGCCAGCAGTTTAGTACTAGGGGACGAGCAGTACTTC.

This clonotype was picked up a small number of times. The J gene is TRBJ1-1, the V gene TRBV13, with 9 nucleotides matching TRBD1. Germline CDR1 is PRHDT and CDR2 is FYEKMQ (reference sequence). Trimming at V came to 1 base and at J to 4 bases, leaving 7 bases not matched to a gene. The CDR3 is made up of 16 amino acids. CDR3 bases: TGTGCCAGCAGCTTAGTAGTGGGGACAGGGCTCACTGAAGCTTTCTTT. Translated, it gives CASSLVVGTGLTEAFF.

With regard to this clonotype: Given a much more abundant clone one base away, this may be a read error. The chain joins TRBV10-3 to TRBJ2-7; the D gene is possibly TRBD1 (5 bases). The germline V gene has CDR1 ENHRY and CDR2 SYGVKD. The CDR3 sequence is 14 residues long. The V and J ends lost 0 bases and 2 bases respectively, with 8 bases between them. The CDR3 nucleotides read TGTGCCATCAGTGAGTCTCGCAGGGCCTACGAGCAGTACTTC. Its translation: CAISESRRAYEQYF.